A single sample gave rise to the 19 T cell receptor beta chains below, sequenced in a study of tumor-infiltrating lymphocytes in localized non-small cell lung cancer. Sequencing was performed with immunoSEQ multiplex PCR; in TCRdb, only in-frame clones are kept and a portion is missing. The table includes fewer than 25,000 clones, around 73% detected once. Material: lung tumor tissue. The receptor set was obtained from a human donor with non-small cell lung cancer.

The chain recombines TRBV10-3 with TRBJ2-1, with D perhaps TRBD2 (7 bases). Trimming shortened V by 7 bases and J by 7 bases, and 20 bases separated the two germline ends. From germline, CDR1 is ENHRY and CDR2 SYGVKD. The CDR3 runs to 15 residues. The CDR3 sequence is CAIKGIGGAGNEQFF. Here the CDR3 DNA reads TGTGCCATCAAAGGAATTGGGGGGGCAGGTAATGAGCAGTTCTTC.

The V call is TRBV6-1, the J call TRBJ2-2; D is unresolved. Germline V CDR1 and CDR2: MNHNS, SASEGT. CDR3 length equals 14 residues. The germline V and J ends were trimmed by 4 bases and 2 bases, with 8 bases remaining between them. The CDR3 sequence is CASSVSPNTGELFF. The CDR3 nucleotides read TGTGCCAGCAGTGTGAGTCCTAACACCGGGGAGCTGTTTTTT.

The chain couples TRBV5-1 to TRBJ1-6; 7 bases map to TRBD1. V was pared by 0 bases and J by 5 bases, with 5 bases of the junction left unmatched. This CDR3 is built from 16 residues. Germline-derived CDR1 and CDR2 are SGHRS and YFSETQ. This CDR3 reads CASSLGPGQNNSPLHF. The CDR3 bases are TGCGCCAGCAGCTTGGGACCGGGACAGAATAATTCACCCCTCCACTTT.

The J gene is TRBJ1-5, the V gene TRBV6-1, with TRBD1 as a possible D gene (6 bases). V lost 2 bases and J 2 bases, leaving 7 bases between the germline ends. The CDR3 contains 14 residues. The V gene's germline CDR1 is MNHNS and CDR2 SASEGT. CDR3 in DNA: TGTGCCAGCAGTGAAAACAGGGGCAATCAGCCCCAGCATTTT. Translated: CASSENRGNQPQHF.

CDR3 bases: TGTGCCTGGAGTGTACTCTCGGTAGGGGAGCAGTACTTC. It yields the protein CAWSVLSVGEQYF. The chain combines TRBV30 with TRBJ2-7; D unclear. Trimming left V 0 bases short and J 7 bases short, with 13 bases between. This CDR3 has 13 amino acids. Per germline, CDR1 GTSNPN and CDR2 SVGIG (reference sequence).

The chain uses TRBV30 and TRBJ1-2; 8 bases match TRBD1. Germline-derived CDR1 and CDR2 are GTSNPN and SVGIG (reference sequence). The junction had 4 bases not matched to a gene; V was cut back by 2 bases and J by 8 bases. There are 12 residues in the CDR3. CDR3 in DNA: TGTGCCTGGAGTTGGACAGGGACGGGCTACACCTTC. Encoded protein: CAWSWTGTGYTF.

The gene calls are TRBV7-2 and TRBJ1-3, with D perhaps TRBD1 (6 bases). The CDR3 runs to 15 residues. The V gene's germline CDR1 is SGHTA and CDR2 FQGNSA. V was pared by 2 bases and J by 8 bases, with 16 bases between. CDR3 bases: TGTGCCAGCAGCTTACTTGGGACAATCCCGGACACCATATATTTT. It specifies CASSLLGTIPDTIYF.

The chain uses TRBV5-1 and TRBJ2-3, with unresolved D. V was clipped by 0 bases and J by 2 bases, with 7 bases between them. This CDR3 comprises 14 residues. The germline V gene has CDR1 SGHRS and CDR2 YFSETQ. This chain's CDR3 is CASSLDSLTDTQYF. The CDR3 DNA is TGCGCCAGCAGCTTGGACAGTCTCACAGATACGCAGTATTTT.

V gene TRBV4-3 combines with J gene TRBJ2-3; 10 nucleotides align to TRBD2. From germline, CDR1 is LGHNA and CDR2 YSLEER. The CDR3 has 19 amino acids. The V segment lost 0 bases and the J segment 12 bases; nucleotides outside the gene matches: 21. The CDR3 DNA follows: TGCGCCAGCAGCCAAGATTATCAGCGGGGGGGCCTGGGCGCGTCGCCACAGTATTTT. Its protein product is CASSQDYQRGGLGASPQYF.

By share of the sample, this clone is medium-sized. The gene calls are TRBV9 and TRBJ1-4; D perhaps matches TRBD1 (5 bases). Germline CDR1 and CDR2: SGDLS and YYNGEE. Trimming cost V 2 bases and J 8 bases, with 22 bases left between them. CDR3 size: 17 residues. CDR3 protein: CASSVGGTGGRHEKLFF. In DNA, the CDR3 is TGTGCCAGCAGCGTGGGGGGAACCGGGGGAAGGCACGAAAAACTGTTTTTT.

Only a few counts were recorded for this clone. The J gene is TRBJ1-1, the V gene TRBV5-4, with 8 bases lining up with TRBD1. The CDR3 totals 13 residues. Germline V gene sequence: CDR1 SGHNT, CDR2 YYREEE (reference sequence). The V gene end was trimmed by 0 bases and the J gene end by 6 bases; junction bases not matched to a gene: 1. This CDR3 is CASSLDRGSEAFF. Written as DNA, the CDR3 is TGTGCCAGCAGCTTGGACAGGGGGTCTGAAGCTTTCTTT.

This clone was found a few times. The chain recombines TRBV6-1 with TRBJ2-7, with 10 bases fitting TRBD1. The V gene end was trimmed by 2 bases and the J gene end by 6 bases; junction bases not matched to a gene: 7. Germline loops: CDR1 MNHNS, CDR2 SASEGT. The CDR3 sequence is 15 residues long. CDR3 in DNA: TGTGCCAGCAGTGAACCGGGACAGGGGAAGGCCGAGCAGTACTTC. Amino acids: CASSEPGQGKAEQYF.

This clone was counted between two and nine times. The chain has TRBV7-2 and TRBJ2-2; D is ambiguous. CDR1 is SGHTA, CDR2 FQGNSA, per germline. The CDR3 sequence is 17 residues long. Trimming shortened V by 5 bases and J by 0 bases, and 16 bases separated the two germline ends. Written as DNA, the CDR3 is TGTGCCAGCAGCGAATTCCCCGGGTATTCGAACACCGGGGAGCTGTTTTTT. This codes for CASSEFPGYSNTGELFF.

The chain is built from TRBV19 and TRBJ1-1; a weak D match, TRBD1 (5 bases). V was cut by 4 bases and J by 6 bases, with 12 bases left in between. The germline V gene encodes CDR1 LNHDA and CDR2 SQIVND (reference sequence). The CDR3 contains 13 residues. The CDR3 DNA reads TGTGCCAGTAGTAGGGGGAGGATGGCTGAAGCTTTCTTT. This translates into CASSRGRMAEAFF.

This chain uses TRBV5-3 with TRBJ1-5; D is ambiguous. TRBV5-3 is classed as an ORF, of uncertain function. V was pared by 1 base and J by 7 bases, with 3 bases between. The CDR3 covers 11 residues. The CDR3 is CARSLSQPQHF. The CDR3 bases are TGTGCCAGAAGCTTGAGCCAGCCCCAGCATTTT.

This clone was seen a few times. This chain links TRBV10-3 with TRBJ2-1; either TRBD1 or TRBD2 may fit D (5 bases each). CDR3 length: 15 amino acids. Trimming took off 8 bases at V and 5 bases at J, with 19 bases between the two ends. Germline assignment: CDR1 ENHRY and CDR2 SYGVKD. The CDR3 here is CAISGTGTSNNEQFF. CDR3 nucleotide sequence: TGTGCCATCTCGGGAACCGGGACGTCCAACAATGAGCAGTTCTTC.

This clone was detected a few times. CDR3 loop: CASSYQRSNYEQYF. For the CDR3, the DNA is TGTGCCAGCAGCTACCAACGGAGTAACTACGAGCAGTACTTC. The chain has TRBV7-2 and TRBJ2-7; D is unresolved. Deletions cut 4 bases from V and 3 bases from J, with 13 bases between. Germline CDR1 SGHTA, CDR2 FQGNSA. This CDR3 region has 14 residues.

A few counts support this clone. CDR3 in amino acids: CASSLGGEGFSGANVLTF. The CDR3, as DNA: TGTGCCAGCAGCTTAGGAGGGGAAGGTTTCTCTGGGGCCAACGTCCTGACTTTC. The chain combines TRBV11-3 with TRBJ2-6, with D possibly being TRBD1 or TRBD2 (5 bases each). Per germline, CDR1 SGHNT and CDR2 YENEEA. This CDR3 comprises 18 residues. V dropped 1 base and J dropped 0 bases, with 13 bases sitting between them.

This clone has more than one count but fewer than ten. The J gene is TRBJ1-2, the V gene TRBV5-4; unclear D gene. The ends were cut back, 5 bases at V and 3 bases at J, with 17 bases in the middle. Germline loops: CDR1 SGHNT, CDR2 YYREEE (reference sequence). There are 15 residues in the CDR3. CDR3 nucleotide sequence: TGTGCCAGCAGGACGGAGGTGGACGGTGACTATGGCTACACCTTC. Translating gives CASRTEVDGDYGYTF.